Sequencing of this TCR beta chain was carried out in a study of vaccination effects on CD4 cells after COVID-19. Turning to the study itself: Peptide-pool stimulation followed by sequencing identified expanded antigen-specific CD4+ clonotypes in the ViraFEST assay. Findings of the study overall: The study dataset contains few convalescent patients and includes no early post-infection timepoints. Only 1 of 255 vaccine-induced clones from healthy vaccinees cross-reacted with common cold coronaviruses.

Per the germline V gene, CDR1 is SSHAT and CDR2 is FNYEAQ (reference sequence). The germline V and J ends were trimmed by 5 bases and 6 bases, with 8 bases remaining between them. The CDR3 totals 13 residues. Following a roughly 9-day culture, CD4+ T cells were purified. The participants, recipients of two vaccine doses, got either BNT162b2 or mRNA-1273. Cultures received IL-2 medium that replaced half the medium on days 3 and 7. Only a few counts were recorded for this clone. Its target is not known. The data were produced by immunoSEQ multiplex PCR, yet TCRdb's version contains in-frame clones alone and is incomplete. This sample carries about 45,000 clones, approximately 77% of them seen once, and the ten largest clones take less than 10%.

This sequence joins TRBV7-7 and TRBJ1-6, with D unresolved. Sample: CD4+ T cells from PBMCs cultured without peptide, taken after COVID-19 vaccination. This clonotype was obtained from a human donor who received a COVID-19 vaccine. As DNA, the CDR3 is TGTGCCAGCAGCACCGACGGTAATTCACCCCTCCACTTT. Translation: CASSTDGNSPLHF.